This entry is about one TCR beta chain. The data are from a study of cytomegalovirus exposure and HLA in healthy donors. Sequencing was performed with immunoSEQ multiplex PCR; in TCRdb, only in-frame clones are kept and a portion is missing. The sample has 150,000 to 200,000 clones; around nine tenths are singletons. The CDR3 extends over 13 amino acids. The germline V gene has CDR1 MDHEN and CDR2 SYDVKM. Trimming took off 6 bases at V and 4 bases at J, with 12 bases between the two ends. The gene calls are TRBV28 and TRBJ1-1; D might be TRBD1 (6 bases). This receptor was taken from a man aged 18 to 35 in good health and CMV-seronegative. Sample: PBMCs. The CDR3 nucleotides are TGTGCCAGCAGAATGGACAGCTCCACTGAAGCTTTCTTT. Translation gives CASRMDSSTEAFF. Filled out from reference TRBV28 and TRBJ1-1, the complete variable domain reads DVKVTQSSRYLVKRTGEKVFLECVQDMDHENMFWYRQDPGLGLRLIYFSYDVKMKEKGDIPEGYSVSREKKERFSLILESASTNQTSMYLCASRMDSSTEAFFGQGTRLTVV.